This T cell receptor (beta chain) stems from a study of shared clonotypes between healthy human individuals. General study findings and limits: Memory subsets generally showed lower estimated richness than naive subsets. Roughly 5.3% of naive CD4 clonotypes were common to a handful of donors.

This clone was picked up many times. Its antigen is undetermined. Sorted-subset replicate PCRs used roughly 210 ng of genomic DNA. This amount corresponded to 33,000 or so T cell genomes. Authors' methods: In the immunoSEQ data, sequences were junction-only and lacked quality scores, so filtering differed. The table came from immunoSEQ multiplex PCR; TCRdb's copy has only in-frame clones and leaves some out. That table supplies the V and J calls and clone size; D and trimming were determined from the DNA. There are around 1.1 million clones in the sample; 77% occur only once, and over 0.8% lies in the top ten. V lost 0 bases to trimming and J lost 8 bases; unmatched junction nucleotides: 8. The CDR3 is 16 amino acids. The germline V gene has CDR1 SGHRS and CDR2 YFSETQ.

The sample consisted of memory CD4+ T cells from PBMCs. The subset was: CD45RA-negative fraction. The rearrangement uses TRBV5-1 and TRBJ2-1; 10 nucleotides agree with TRBD2. This clonotype originated in a man aged 18 to 29 in good health. Some clones in this sample may be carry-over from other donors' samples. CDR3 amino acids: CASSLGLAGVWYEQFF. In DNA, the CDR3 is TGCGCCAGCAGCTTGGGGCTAGCGGGAGTTTGGTATGAGCAGTTCTTC.